The source of this T cell receptor (beta chain) is a study of cytotoxic CD8 clonotypes in ibrutinib-treated CLL. Study results and caveats: The clonality went up when patients responded to ibrutinib and dropped back toward baseline at progression.

Data came from immunoSEQ multiplex PCR; TCRdb stores just in-frame clones and leaves some out. This table has about 200,000 clones, 70% appearing once. A remark on this clone: The antigen is undetermined.

V dropped 6 bases and J dropped 0 bases, with 15 bases sitting between them. The CDR3 covers 16 residues. The germline CDR1 and CDR2 sequences are KGHSH and LQKENI. Sequences were derived from PBMCs, sampled after 12 months of ibrutinib treatment. This chain joins TRBV18 and TRBJ2-1; D may correspond to TRBD1 or TRBD2 (6 bases each). The sequence was obtained from a human donor with chronic lymphocytic leukemia. The CDR3: CASSLTGGGSYNEQFF. In nucleotides, the CDR3 is TGTGCCAGCTCCCTTACCGGAGGGGGCTCCTACAATGAGCAGTTCTTC.